This TCR beta chain emerged from a study of OX40 agonist ivuxolimab in advanced cancers. Study-wide context: Ivuxolimab was an agonistic, fully human IgG2 monoclonal antibody directed against OX40 (CD134), a costimulatory receptor. Intravenous ivuxolimab was administered to patients every 2 weeks at six dose levels: 0.01, 0.1, 0.3, 1.5, 3 and 10 mg/kg. Of the approximately 50 dose-escalation patients, hepatocellular carcinoma was present in roughly 19, melanoma in around 15, renal cell carcinoma in 9 and head and neck cancer in 9. In the dose-escalation cohort, nearly 85% of patients were male, and the mean age was roughly 60 years with a range of roughly 23 to 79. Prior anti-PD-1, anti-PD-L1 or anti-CTLA-4 therapy was permitted, and checkpoint inhibitors had been received by around 40% of dose-escalation patients. Partial responses were achieved by three dose-escalation patients, of whom one had hepatocellular carcinoma and two had cutaneous melanoma. Peripheral TCRbeta sequencing aimed to test whether ivuxolimab altered TCR sequence diversity and caused clonal T-cell expansion. The paper covers the monotherapy dose-escalation part of the phase I ivuxolimab trial, which included N ≈ 50 patients. General study outcomes and caveats: In the 0.1-3.0 mg/kg groups, partial responders were among the patients with the lowest normalized peripheral clonal expansion, particularly in CD8+ T cells. At doses of 0.1 to 3.0 mg/kg, clonal expansion of both CD4+ and CD8+ blood T cells was observed from baseline to week 6. After ivuxolimab, expanded clones were on average more numerous among CD8+ T cells than among CD4+ T cells. Antigen specificity was not determined for the clonally expanded peripheral T cells. Low levels of normalized T-cell clonal expansion were also seen in some patients who did not respond.

Concerning this clone: Its antigen remains unidentified. No per-base quality is available; no much larger clone lies one base away.

Genomic DNA was isolated from the sorted cells so that the TCRbeta CDR3 region could be sequenced. The immunoSEQ Assay was used to sequence the TCRbeta CDR3 regions. This is the immuneACCESS table as TCRdb keeps it, with only in-frame sequences that have V and J called. A part of the clones is gone; compared with another copy, unresolved V genes explain less than half, and the rest is unexplained. The sample has roughly 70,000 clones on record, approximately 86% of them singletons. Under 2.5% of the sample is held by the ten biggest clonotypes. The CDR3 sequence holds 13 residues, the cysteine and phenylalanine included. Just the 39-base CDR3 DNA is kept, in frame starting at base 1. The germline V gene encodes CDR1 SGHAT and CDR2 FQNNGV. The V end gives up 4 bases and the J end 10 bases, leaving 7 bases in the junction not matched to a gene. Patients with a history of autoimmune disease or receiving systemic immunosuppression were excluded from the trial. In every dose cohort, peripheral blood was drawn for TCR sequencing at baseline, cycle 4 day 1, and cycle 7 day 1. The samples were taken from a phase I, first-in-human, multicenter, open-label dose-escalation trial of ivuxolimab. Adults with locally advanced or metastatic head and neck squamous cell, hepatocellular, melanoma or renal cell carcinoma were enrolled in the trial. Before TCR sequencing, CD4+ T cells and CD8+ T cells were sorted from peripheral blood as separate populations.

The receptor comes from an adult with an advanced solid tumor such as melanoma, head and neck, liver or kidney cancer. The V gene is TRBV11-2 and the J gene is TRBJ2-5, with TRBD1 identical over 9 junction bases. The specimen comprised CD4+ or CD8+ T cells sorted from blood, sampled in a trial of the OX40 agonist ivuxolimab. The DNA is as follows: TGTGCCAGCAGCTGGGGACAGGGTAGGATCCAGTACTTC. It encodes CASSWGQGRIQYF.